The present T cell receptor beta chain was sequenced within a study of radiation and T cells in renal cell carcinoma. Findings and limits, study-wide: In blood, top tumor clones expanded by 2 weeks, shrinking by 4. Baseline intratumoral clonotype presence is unknown without pretreatment biopsies.

Assay used: immunoSEQ multiplex PCR; TCRdb lists only in-frame clones, some missing. Here the sample spans around 140,000 clones, about 85% being singletons. Of note for this clone: The antigen remains unidentified.

Germline CDR1 MDHEN, CDR2 SYDVKM. The V end was cut by 3 bases, the J end by 1 base, with 13 bases between. The CDR3 consists of 15 residues. As to time point: baseline pretreatment blood. Treatment defined: 15 Gy SBRT to primary tumor, nephrectomy 4 weeks later. This receptor was identified in a woman aged 70-85 years with renal cell carcinoma. This sequence joins TRBV28 and TRBJ2-7; D call uncertain. This specimen was blood, taken from a patient whose treatment included radiotherapy and nephrectomy. In DNA, the CDR3 is TGTGCCAGCAGTTTTTCCTTGGACGGATCCTACGAGCAGTACTTC. Its translation: CASSFSLDGSYEQYF.